This T cell receptor beta chain was identified in a study of breast tumors, draining lymph nodes, adjacent tissues. Findings and limits, study-wide: Data fit most tumor T cells coming from lymph node, expanding in tumor. Tumor repertoires ranked between lymph nodes and nontumor tissue in diversity, with V and J gene preferences.

Via MiXCR, TCRdb re-called the multiplex PCR reads, giving one row per CDR3 protein. The table includes about 21,000 distinct CDR3 sequences, around 40% detected once. This clonotype came up many times. The antigen is not known. V was pared by 4 bases and J by 0 bases, with 19 bases between. This CDR3 contains 17 residues. Germline V lookup: CDR1 SGHRS, CDR2 YFSETQ. The chain recombines TRBV5-1 with TRBJ1-2, with D maybe TRBD1 (5 bases). The source material was breast tumor tissue. The source of this sequence is a female donor with breast cancer. Some clones in this sample may be carry-over from other donors' samples. Here the CDR3 DNA reads TGCGCCAGCAGCATGGTCGGGGCGGATCCTCCTAACTATGGCTACACCTTC. Amino acid sequence: CASSMVGADPPNYGYTF.